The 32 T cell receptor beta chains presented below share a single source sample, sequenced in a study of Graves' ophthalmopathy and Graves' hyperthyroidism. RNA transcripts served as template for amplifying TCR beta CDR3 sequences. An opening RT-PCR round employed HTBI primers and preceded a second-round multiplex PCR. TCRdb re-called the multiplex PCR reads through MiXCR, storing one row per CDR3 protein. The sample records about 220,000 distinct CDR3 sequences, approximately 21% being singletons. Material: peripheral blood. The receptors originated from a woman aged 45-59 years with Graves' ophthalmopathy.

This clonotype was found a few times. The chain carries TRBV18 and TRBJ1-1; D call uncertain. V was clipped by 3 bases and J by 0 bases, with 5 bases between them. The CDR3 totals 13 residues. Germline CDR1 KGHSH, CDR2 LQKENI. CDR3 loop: CASSPFVNTEAFF. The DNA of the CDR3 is TGTGCCAGCTCACCTTTTGTGAACACTGAAGCTTTCTTT.

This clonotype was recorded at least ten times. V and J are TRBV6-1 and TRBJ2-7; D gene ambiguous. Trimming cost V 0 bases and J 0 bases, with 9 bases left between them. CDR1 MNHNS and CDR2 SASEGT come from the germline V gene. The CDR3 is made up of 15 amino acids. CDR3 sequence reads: CASSEAPESSYEQYF. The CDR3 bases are TGTGCCAGCAGTGAAGCGCCCGAAAGCTCCTACGAGCAGTACTTC.

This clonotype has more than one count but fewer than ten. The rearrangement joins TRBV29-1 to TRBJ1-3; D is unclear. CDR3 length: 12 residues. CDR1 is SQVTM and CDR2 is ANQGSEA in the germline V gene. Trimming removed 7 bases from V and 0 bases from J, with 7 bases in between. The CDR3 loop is CSAQNSGNTIYF. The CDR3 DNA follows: TGCAGCGCTCAGAACTCTGGAAACACCATATATTTT.

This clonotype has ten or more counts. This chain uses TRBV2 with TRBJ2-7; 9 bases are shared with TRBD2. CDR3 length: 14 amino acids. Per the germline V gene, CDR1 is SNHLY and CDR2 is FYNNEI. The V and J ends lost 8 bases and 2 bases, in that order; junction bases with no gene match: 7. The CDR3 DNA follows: TGTGCCAGCTCCTCCGTAGCGGGAGCCTACGAGCAGTACTTC. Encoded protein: CASSSVAGAYEQYF.

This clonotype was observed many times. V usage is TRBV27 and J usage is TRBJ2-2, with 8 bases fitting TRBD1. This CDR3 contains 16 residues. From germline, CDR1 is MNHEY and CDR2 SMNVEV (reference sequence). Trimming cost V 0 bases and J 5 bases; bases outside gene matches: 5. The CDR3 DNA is TGTGCCAGCAGTTTATCGGCAGGGGGCAAAACCGGGGAGCTGTTTTTT. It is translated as CASSLSAGGKTGELFF.

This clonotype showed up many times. This CDR3 is CASSLRGHTGELFF. The CDR3, as DNA: TGTGCCAGCAGCTTACGGGGGCACACCGGGGAGCTGTTTTTT. The chain joins TRBV7-2 to TRBJ2-2; D possibly uses TRBD1 or TRBD2 (6 bases each). Trimming stripped 2 bases from V and 3 bases from J, with 7 bases between. The CDR3 is 14 amino acids. In germline, CDR1 is SGHTA, CDR2 FQGNSA.

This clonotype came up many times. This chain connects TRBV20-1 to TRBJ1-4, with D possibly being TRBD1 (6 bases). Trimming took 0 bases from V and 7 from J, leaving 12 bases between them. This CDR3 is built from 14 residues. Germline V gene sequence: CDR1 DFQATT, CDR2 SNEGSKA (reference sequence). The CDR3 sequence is CSARDWGQVEKLFF. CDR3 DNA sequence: TGCAGTGCTAGAGACTGGGGACAAGTTGAAAAACTGTTTTTT.

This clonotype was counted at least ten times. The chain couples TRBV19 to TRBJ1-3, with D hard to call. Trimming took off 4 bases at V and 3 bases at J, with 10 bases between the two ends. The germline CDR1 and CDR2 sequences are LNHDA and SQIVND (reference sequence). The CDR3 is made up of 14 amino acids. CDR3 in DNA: TGTGCCAGTAGTAAGGATGACGGTGGAAACACCATATATTTT. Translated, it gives CASSKDDGGNTIYF.

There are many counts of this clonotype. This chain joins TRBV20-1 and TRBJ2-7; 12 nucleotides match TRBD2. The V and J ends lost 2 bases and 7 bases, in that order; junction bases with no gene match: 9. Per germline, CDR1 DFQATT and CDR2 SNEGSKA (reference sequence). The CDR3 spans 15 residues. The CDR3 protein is CSARLAGGLSREQYF. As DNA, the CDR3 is TGCAGTGCTAGACTAGCGGGAGGGTTGAGTCGTGAGCAGTACTTC.

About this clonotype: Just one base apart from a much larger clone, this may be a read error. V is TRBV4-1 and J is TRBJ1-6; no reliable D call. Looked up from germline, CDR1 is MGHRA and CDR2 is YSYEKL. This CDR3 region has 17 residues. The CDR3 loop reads CASSQEPGGSYDSPLHF. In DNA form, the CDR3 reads TGCGCCAGCAGCCAAGAACCAGGTGGCTCCTATGATTCACCCCTCCACTTT.

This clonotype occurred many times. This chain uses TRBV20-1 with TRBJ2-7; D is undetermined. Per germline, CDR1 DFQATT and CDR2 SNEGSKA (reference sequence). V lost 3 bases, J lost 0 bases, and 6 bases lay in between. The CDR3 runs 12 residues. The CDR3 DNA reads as TGCAGTGCTAGTGCGCCCTCCTACGAGCAGTACTTC. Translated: CSASAPSYEQYF.

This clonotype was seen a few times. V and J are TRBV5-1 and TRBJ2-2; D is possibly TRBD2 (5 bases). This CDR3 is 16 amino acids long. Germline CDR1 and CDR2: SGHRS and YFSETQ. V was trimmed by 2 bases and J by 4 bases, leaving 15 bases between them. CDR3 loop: CASSFHSVGVTGELFF. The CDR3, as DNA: TGCGCCAGCAGCTTCCATAGCGTGGGAGTCACCGGGGAGCTGTTTTTT.

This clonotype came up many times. The CDR3 is CATRRTSGEYNEQFF. The CDR3 coding sequence is TGTGCCACCCGTCGGACTAGCGGGGAATACAATGAGCAGTTCTTC. The chain is built from TRBV10-3 and TRBJ2-1; 12 nucleotides align to TRBD2. V dropped 10 bases and J dropped 4; count of bases not matched to a gene: 8. The CDR3 is 15 residues long. Germline CDR1 is ENHRY and CDR2 is SYGVKD.

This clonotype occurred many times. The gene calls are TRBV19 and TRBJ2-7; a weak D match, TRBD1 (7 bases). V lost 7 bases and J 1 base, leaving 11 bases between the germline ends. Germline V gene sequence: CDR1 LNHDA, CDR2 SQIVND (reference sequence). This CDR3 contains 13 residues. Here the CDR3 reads CASTQGRSYEQYF. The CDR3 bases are TGTGCCAGTACACAGGGGAGGTCCTACGAGCAGTACTTC.

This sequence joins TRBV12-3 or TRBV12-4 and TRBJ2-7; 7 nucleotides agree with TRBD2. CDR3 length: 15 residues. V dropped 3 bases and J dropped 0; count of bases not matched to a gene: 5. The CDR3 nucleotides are TGTGCCAGCAGTTTTCAGCGGGATCCCTCCTACGAGCAGTACTTC. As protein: CASSFQRDPSYEQYF.

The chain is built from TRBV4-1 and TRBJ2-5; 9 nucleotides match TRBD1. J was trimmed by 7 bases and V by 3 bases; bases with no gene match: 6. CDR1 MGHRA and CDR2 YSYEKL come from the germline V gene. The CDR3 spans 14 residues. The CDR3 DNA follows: TGCGCCAGCAGCCAGCCGGGACAGGGATGGACCCAGTACTTC. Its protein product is CASSQPGQGWTQYF.

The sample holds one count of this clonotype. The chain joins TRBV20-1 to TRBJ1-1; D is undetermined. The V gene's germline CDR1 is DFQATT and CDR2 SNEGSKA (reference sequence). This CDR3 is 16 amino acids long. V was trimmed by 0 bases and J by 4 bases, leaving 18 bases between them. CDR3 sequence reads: CSARDVRGIWGTEAFF. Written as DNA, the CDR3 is TGCAGTGCTAGAGACGTCCGCGGGATTTGGGGCACTGAAGCTTTCTTT.

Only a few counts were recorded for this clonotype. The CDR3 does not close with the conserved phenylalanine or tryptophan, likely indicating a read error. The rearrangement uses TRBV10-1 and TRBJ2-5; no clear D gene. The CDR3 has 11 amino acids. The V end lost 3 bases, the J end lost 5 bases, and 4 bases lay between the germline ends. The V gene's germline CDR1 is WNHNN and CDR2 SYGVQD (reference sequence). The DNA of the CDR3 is TGCGCCAGCAGTGATGGGGAGACCCAGTACCTC. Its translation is CASSDGETQYL.

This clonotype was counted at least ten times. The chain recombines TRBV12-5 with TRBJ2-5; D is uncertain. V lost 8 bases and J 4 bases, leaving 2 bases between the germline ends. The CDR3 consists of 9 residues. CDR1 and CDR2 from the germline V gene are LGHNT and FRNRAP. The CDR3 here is CASIETQYF. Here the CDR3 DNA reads TGTGCTAGTATAGAGACCCAGTACTTC. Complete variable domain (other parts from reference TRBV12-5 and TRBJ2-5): DARVTQTPRHKVTEMGQEVTMRCQPILGHNTVFWYRQTMMQGLELLAYFRNRAPLDDSGMPKDRFSAEMPDATLATLKIQPSEPRDSAVYFCASIETQYFGPGTRLLVL.

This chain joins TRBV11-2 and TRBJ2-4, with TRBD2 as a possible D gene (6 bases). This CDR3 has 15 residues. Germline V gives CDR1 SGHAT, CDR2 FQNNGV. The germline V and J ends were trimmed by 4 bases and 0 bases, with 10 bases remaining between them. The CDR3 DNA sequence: TGTGCCAGCAGCTCCCCGGGACTAGCCAAAAACATTCAGTACTTC. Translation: CASSSPGLAKNIQYF.

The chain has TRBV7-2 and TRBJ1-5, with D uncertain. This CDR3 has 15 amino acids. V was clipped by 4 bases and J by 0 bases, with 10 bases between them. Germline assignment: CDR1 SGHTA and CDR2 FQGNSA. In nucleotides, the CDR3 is TGTGCCAGCAGCTACCAGTCTTATAGCAATCAGCCCCAGCATTTT. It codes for CASSYQSYSNQPQHF.

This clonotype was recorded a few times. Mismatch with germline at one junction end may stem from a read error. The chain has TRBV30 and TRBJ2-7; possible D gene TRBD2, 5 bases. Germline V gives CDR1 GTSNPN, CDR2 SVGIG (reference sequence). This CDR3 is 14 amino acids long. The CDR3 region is CARRSEPNPHEQYF. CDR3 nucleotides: TGTGCCCGGAGGTCCGAACCAAATCCCCACGAGCAGTACTTC.

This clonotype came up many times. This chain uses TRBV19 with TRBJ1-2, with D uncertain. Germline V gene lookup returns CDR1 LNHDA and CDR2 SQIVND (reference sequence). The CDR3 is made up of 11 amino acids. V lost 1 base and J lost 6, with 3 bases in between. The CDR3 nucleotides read TGTGCCAGTAGTATAGTTGATGGCTACACCTTC. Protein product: CASSIVDGYTF.

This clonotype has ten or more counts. The CDR3 DNA reads TGTGCCAGCAGCTTAGACGTCCTAGGGAATGAGCAGTTCTTC. Translation: CASSLDVLGNEQFF. The J gene is TRBJ2-1, the V gene TRBV7-3; D remains ambiguous. The ends were cut back, 2 bases at V and 7 bases at J, with 12 bases in the middle. In germline, CDR1 is SGHTA, CDR2 FQGTGA. This CDR3 contains 14 residues.

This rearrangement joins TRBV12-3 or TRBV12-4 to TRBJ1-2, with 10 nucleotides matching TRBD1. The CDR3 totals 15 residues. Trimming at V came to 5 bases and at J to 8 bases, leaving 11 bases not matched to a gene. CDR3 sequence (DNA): TGTGCCAGCAGTGAAACCGGGACAGGGGTCCAAGGCTACACCTTC. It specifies CASSETGTGVQGYTF.

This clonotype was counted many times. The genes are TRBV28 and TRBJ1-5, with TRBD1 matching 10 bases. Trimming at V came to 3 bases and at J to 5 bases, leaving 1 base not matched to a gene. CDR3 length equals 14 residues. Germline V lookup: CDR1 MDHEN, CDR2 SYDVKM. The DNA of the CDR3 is TGTGCCAGCAGTTTGACAGGGGGCTATCAGCCCCAGCATTTT. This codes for CASSLTGGYQPQHF.

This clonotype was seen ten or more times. The CDR3 DNA reads as TGTGCCACCAGTGATTTCCGGGCGGGACAGGGAGGGATAACAGATACGCAGTATTTT. This gives the protein CATSDFRAGQGGITDTQYF. This chain connects TRBV24-1 to TRBJ2-3; 9 nucleotides agree with TRBD1. The CDR3 totals 19 residues. V lost 1 base and J lost 3; bases outside the gene matches: 13. The germline V gene has CDR1 KGHDR and CDR2 SFDVKD.

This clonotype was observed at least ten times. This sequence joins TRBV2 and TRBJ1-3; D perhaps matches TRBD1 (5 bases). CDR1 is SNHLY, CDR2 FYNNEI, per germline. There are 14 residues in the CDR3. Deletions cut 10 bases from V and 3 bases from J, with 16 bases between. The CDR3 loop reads CATTLLGVGNTIYF. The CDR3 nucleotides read TGTGCCACCACACTTTTGGGGGTTGGAAACACCATATATTTT. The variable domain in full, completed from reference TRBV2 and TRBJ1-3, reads EPEVTQTPSHQVTQMGQEVILRCVPISNHLYFYWYRQILGQKVEFLVSFYNNEISEKSEIFDDQFSVERPDGSNFTLKIRSTKLEDSAMYFCATTLLGVGNTIYFGEGSWLTVV.

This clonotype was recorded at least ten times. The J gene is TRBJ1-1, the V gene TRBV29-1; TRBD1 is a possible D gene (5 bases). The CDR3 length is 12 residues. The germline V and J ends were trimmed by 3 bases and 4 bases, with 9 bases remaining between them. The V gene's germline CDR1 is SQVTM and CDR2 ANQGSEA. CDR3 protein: CSVDRALTEAFF. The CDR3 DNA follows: TGCAGCGTTGACAGGGCACTCACTGAAGCTTTCTTT.

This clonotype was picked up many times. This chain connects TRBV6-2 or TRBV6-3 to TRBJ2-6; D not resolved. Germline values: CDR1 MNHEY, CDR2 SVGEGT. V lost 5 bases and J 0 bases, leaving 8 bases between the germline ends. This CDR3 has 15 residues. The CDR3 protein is CASSLTNSGANVLTF. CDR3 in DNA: TGTGCCAGCAGTCTAACTAACTCTGGGGCCAACGTCCTGACTTTC.

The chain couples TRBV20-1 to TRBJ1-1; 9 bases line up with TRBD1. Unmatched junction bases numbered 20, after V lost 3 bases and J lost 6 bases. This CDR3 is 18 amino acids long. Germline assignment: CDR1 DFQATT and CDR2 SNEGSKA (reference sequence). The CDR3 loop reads CSASDLRGWGQGNPEAFF. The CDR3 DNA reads TGCAGTGCTAGTGATTTAAGAGGGTGGGGACAGGGTAACCCTGAAGCTTTCTTT.

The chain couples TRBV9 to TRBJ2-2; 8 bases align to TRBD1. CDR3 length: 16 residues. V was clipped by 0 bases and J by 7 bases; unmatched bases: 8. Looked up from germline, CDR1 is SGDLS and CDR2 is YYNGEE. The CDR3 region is CASSVAAGGVIGELFF. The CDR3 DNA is TGTGCCAGCAGCGTAGCCGCAGGGGGCGTAATCGGGGAGCTGTTTTTT.